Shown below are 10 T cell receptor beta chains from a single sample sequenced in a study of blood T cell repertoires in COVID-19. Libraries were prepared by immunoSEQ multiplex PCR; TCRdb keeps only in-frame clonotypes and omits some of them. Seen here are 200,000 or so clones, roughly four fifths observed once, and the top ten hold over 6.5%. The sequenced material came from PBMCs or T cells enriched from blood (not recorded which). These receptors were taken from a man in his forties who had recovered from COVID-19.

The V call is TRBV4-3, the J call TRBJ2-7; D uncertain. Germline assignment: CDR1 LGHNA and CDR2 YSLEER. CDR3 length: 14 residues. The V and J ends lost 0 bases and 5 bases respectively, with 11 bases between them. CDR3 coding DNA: TGCGCCAGCAGCCAAGATCCCAGGTTTGACGAGCAGTACTTC. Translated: CASSQDPRFDEQYF.

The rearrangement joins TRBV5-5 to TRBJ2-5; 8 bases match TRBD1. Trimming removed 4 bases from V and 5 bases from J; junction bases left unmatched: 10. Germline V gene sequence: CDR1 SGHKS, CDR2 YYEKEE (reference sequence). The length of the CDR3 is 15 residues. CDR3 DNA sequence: TGTGCCAGCAGCCTCCGGACAGGGCAAGGGGAGACCCAGTACTTC. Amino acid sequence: CASSLRTGQGETQYF.

The CDR3 spells CASSSQGNTGELFF. DNA of the CDR3: TGTGCCAGCAGCTCTCAGGGGAACACCGGGGAGCTGTTTTTT. The rearrangement uses TRBV7-8 and TRBJ2-2; tentative D call: TRBD1 (5 bases). The CDR3 loop spans 14 amino acids. CDR1 and CDR2 (germline): SGHVS, FQNEAQ. Trimming cost V 4 bases and J 1 base, with 7 bases left between them.

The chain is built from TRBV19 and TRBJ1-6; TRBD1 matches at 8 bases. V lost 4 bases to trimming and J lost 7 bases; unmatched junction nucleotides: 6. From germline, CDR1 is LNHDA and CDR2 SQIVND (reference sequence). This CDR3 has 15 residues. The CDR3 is CASSRAGGQNSPLHF. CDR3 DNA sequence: TGTGCCAGTAGTAGGGCAGGGGGCCAGAATTCACCCCTCCACTTT.

This CDR3 reads CASSPAGTGGTSNQPQHF. The CDR3 DNA sequence: TGTGCCAGTAGTCCCGCGGGGACAGGGGGTACTAGCAATCAGCCCCAGCATTTT. The rearrangement uses TRBV19 and TRBJ1-5; TRBD1 aligns across 11 bases. Germline V CDR1 and CDR2: LNHDA, SQIVND (reference sequence). This CDR3 is built from 18 residues. V shed 5 bases and J 0 bases; nucleotides not matched to a gene: 9. Supplemented by reference TRBV19 and TRBJ1-5, the full variable domain reads DGGITQSPKYLFRKEGQNVTLSCEQNLNHDAMYWYRQDPGQGLRLIYYSQIVNDFQKGDIAEGYSVSREKKESFPLTVTSAQKNPTAFYLCASSPAGTGGTSNQPQHFGDGTRLSIL.

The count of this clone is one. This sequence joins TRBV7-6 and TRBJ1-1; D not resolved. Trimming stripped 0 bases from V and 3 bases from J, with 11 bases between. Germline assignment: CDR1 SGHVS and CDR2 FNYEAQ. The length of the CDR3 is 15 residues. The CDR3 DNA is TGTGCCAGCAGCTTAGCGCAAGATTCGGACACTGAAGCTTTCTTT. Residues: CASSLAQDSDTEAFF. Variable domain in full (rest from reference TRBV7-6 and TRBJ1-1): GAGVSQSPRYKVTKRGQDVALRCDPISGHVSLYWYRQALGQGPEFLTYFNYEAQQDKSGLPNDRFSAERPEGSISTLTIQRTEQRDSAMYRCASSLAQDSDTEAFFGQGTRLTVV.

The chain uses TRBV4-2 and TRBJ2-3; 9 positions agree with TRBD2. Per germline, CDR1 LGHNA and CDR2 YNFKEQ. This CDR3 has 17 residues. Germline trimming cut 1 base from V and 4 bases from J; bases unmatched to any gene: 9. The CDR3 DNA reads TGTGCCAGCAGCCAAGTGGCTAGCGGGGTTGGGGCAGATACGCAGTATTTT. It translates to CASSQVASGVGADTQYF.

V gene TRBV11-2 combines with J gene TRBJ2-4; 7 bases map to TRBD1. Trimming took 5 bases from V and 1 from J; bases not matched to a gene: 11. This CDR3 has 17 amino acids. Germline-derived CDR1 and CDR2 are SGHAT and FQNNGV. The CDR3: CASSRIRGSRAKNIQYF. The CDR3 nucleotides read TGTGCCAGCAGCCGGATCAGGGGGTCCCGCGCCAAAAACATTCAGTACTTC.

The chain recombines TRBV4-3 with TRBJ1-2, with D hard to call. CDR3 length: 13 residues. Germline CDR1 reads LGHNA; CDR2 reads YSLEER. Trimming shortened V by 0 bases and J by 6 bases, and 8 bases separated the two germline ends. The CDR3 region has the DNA TGCGCCAGCAGCCAAGAGAGTAGTAATGGCTACACCTTC. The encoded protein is CASSQESSNGYTF.

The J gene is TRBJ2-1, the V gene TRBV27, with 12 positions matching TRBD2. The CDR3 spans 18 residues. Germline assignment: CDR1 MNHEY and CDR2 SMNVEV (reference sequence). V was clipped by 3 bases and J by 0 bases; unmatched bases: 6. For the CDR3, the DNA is TGTGCCAGCAGTTTCATTACTAGCGGGGGGTCCTCCTACAATGAGCAGTTCTTC. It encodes CASSFITSGGSSYNEQFF.